This record concerns one T cell receptor beta chain sequence. The table came from immunoSEQ multiplex PCR; TCRdb's copy has only in-frame clones and leaves some out. The table shows 150,000 or so clones, with approximately 80% occurring only once. The source of the sample is a study of blood T cell repertoires in COVID-19. The V gene's germline CDR1 is LNHDA and CDR2 SQIVND (reference sequence). Losses at the gene ends were 4 bases for V and 12 bases for J; bases not matched to a gene: 10. The CDR3 loop spans 15 amino acids. J is TRBJ2-1 and V is TRBV19, with 12 nucleotides matching TRBD2. The source of this sequence is an older woman with COVID-19, enrolled during active disease. Material for sequencing was peripheral blood. This chain's CDR3 is CASSSRTSGEVWQFF. DNA for the CDR3: TGTGCCAGTAGTAGCAGGACTAGCGGGGAGGTGTGGCAGTTCTTC.